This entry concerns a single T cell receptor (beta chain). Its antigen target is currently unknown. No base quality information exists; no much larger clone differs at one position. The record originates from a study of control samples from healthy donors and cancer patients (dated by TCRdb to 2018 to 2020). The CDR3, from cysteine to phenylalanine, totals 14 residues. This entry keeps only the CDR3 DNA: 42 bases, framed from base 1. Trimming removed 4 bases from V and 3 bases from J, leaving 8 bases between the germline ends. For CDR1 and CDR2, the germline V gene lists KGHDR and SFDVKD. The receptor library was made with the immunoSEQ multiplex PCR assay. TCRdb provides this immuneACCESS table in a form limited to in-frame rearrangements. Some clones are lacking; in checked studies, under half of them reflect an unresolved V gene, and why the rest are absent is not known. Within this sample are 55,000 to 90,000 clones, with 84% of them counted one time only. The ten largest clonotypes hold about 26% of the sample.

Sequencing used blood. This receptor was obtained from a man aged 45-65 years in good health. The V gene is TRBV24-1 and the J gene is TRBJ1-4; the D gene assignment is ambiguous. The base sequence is TGTGCCACCAGTGAGGGTCAGGCTAATGAAAAACTGTTTTTT. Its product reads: CATSEGQANEKLFF.